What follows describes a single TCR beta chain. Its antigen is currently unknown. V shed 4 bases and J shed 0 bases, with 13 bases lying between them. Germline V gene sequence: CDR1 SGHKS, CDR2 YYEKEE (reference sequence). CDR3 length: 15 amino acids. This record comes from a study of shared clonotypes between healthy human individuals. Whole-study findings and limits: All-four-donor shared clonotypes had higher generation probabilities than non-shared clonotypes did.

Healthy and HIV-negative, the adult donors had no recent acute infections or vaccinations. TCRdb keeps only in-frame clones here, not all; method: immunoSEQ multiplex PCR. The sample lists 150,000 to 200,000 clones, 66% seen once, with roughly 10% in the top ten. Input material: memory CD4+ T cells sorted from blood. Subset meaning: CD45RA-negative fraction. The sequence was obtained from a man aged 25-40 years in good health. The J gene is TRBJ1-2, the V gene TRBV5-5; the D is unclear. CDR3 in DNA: TGTGCCAGCAGCCCAGGACCTCATTCTAACTATGGCTACACCTTC. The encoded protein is CASSPGPHSNYGYTF.